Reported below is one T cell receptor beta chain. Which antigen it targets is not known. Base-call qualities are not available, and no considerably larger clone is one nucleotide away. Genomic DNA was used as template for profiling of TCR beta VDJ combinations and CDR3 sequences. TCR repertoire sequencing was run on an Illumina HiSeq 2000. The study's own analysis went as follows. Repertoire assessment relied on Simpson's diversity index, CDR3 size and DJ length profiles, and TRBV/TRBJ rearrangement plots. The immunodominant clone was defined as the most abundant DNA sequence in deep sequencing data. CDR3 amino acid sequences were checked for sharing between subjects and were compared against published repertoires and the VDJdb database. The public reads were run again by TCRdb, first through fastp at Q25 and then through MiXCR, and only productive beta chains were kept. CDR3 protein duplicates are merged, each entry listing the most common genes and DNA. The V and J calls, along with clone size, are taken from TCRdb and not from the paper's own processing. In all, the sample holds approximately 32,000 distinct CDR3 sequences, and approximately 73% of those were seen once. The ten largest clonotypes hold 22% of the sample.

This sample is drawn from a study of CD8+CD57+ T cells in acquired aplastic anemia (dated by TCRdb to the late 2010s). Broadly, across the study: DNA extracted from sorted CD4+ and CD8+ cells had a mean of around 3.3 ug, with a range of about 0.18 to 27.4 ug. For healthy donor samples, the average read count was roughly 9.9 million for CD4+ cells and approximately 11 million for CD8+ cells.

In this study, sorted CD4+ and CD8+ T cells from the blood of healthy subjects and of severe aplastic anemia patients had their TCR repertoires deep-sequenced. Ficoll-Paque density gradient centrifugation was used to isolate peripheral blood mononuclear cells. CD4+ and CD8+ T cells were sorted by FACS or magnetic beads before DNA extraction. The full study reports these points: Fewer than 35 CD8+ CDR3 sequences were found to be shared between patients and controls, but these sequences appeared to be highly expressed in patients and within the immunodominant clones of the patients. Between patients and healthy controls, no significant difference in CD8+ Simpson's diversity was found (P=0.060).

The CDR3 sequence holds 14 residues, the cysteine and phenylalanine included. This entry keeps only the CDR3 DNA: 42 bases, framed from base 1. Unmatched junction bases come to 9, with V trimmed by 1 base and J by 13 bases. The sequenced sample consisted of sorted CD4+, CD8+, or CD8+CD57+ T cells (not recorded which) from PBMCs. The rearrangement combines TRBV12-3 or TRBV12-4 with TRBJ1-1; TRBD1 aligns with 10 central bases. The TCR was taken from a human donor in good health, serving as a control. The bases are TGTGCCAGCAGTTTAGGGGGGACAGGGGAACTGGGTTTCTTT. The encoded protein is CASSLGGTGELGFF.